Below, 5 T cell receptor beta chains from the same sample are listed, as sequenced in a study of technical replicates of blood from several donors. Sequencing used immunoSEQ multiplex PCR; TCRdb keeps in-frame clones, though not all of them. The sample shows 70,000 to 95,000 clones, 75% to 95% of them seen only once. The specimen sequenced was T cells isolated from PBMCs. The receptors derive from a human donor in good health. Some clones in this sample may be carry-over from other donors' samples.

V is TRBV7-2 and J is TRBJ2-5; a weak D match, TRBD1 (5 bases). V gave up 7 bases and J gave up 5 bases, with 20 bases separating them. The CDR3 consists of 15 residues. Looked up from germline, CDR1 is SGHTA and CDR2 is FQGNSA. CDR3 nucleotide sequence: TGTGCCAGCACCCCATCGTGGGGCACACGGGAGACCCAGTACTTC. Translation gives CASTPSWGTRETQYF.

This chain connects TRBV5-6 to TRBJ2-7, with D possibly being TRBD1 (5 bases). Trimming removed 1 base at V and 4 bases at J, with 6 bases between. The CDR3 sequence is 12 residues long. The germline CDR1 and CDR2 sequences are SGHDT and YYEEEE. CDR3 region: CASSLSGYEQYF. The CDR3 DNA follows: TGTGCCAGCAGCTTGTCAGGGTACGAGCAGTACTTC.

This chain uses TRBV19 with TRBJ2-1, with 14 bases fitting TRBD2. V lost 0 bases, J lost 6 bases, and 4 bases stayed unmatched. This CDR3 has 17 residues. Looked up from germline, CDR1 is LNHDA and CDR2 is SQIVND (reference sequence). The CDR3, as DNA: TGTGCCAGTAGTATAGAGGGACTAGCGGGAGTACGCAATGAGCAGTTCTTC. Protein sequence: CASSIEGLAGVRNEQFF.

The J gene is TRBJ1-1, the V gene TRBV27, with 9 bases identical to TRBD1. V shed 1 base and J 1 base; nucleotides not matched to a gene: 1. Germline values: CDR1 MNHEY, CDR2 SMNVEV (reference sequence). The length of the CDR3 is 15 residues. The CDR3 bases are TGTGCCAGCAGTTTATTGGGACAGGGGAACACTGAAGCTTTCTTT. Its translation: CASSLLGQGNTEAFF.

The rearrangement links TRBV6-5 to TRBJ2-7, with TRBD2 identical over 11 bases. Germline values: CDR1 MNHEY, CDR2 SVGAGI. CDR3 length: 15 residues. V was pared by 0 bases and J by 2 bases, with 0 bases of the junction left unmatched. CDR3: CASSYSTSGAYEQYF. The CDR3 DNA follows: TGTGCCAGCAGTTACTCGACTAGCGGGGCCTACGAGCAGTACTTC.